This entry concerns a single T cell receptor beta chain. Its specificity is not known. The germline V gene has CDR1 GTSNPN and CDR2 SVGIG (reference sequence). The CDR3 is 16 amino acids. Trimming took 5 bases from V and 2 from J; bases not matched to a gene: 8. These data belong to a study of a mutant IDH1 vaccine in newly diagnosed glioma. Study-wide context: Vaccination started 4-6 weeks after radiotherapy alone, or with temozolomide cycles. Patients had received radiotherapy, temozolomide, or both previously, most receiving both.

Assay: immunoSEQ multiplex PCR; the TCRdb copy retains only in-frame clones and omits some. The repertoire holds approximately 34,000 clones, with around 90% as singletons. The time point: week 47, end of study. Each dose delivered 300 ug of mutant IDH1 20-mer peptide subcutaneously with imiquimod. The V gene is TRBV30, the J gene TRBJ2-2, with 10 positions matching TRBD2. Sequences were derived from PBMCs, sampled from a glioma patient whose treatment included an IDH1 peptide vaccine. This sequence originates from a man in his forties or fifties with glioma. CDR3 in amino acids: CAWDPGLAINTGELFF. CDR3 bases: TGTGCCTGGGATCCGGGACTAGCGATTAACACCGGGGAGCTGTTTTTT.